This TCR beta chain stems from a study of cytomegalovirus exposure and HLA in healthy donors. CDR1 SGHVS and CDR2 FQNEAQ come from the germline V gene. CDR3 size: 15 residues. V was pared by 1 base and J by 4 bases, with 3 bases of the junction left unmatched. PCR used 60 Vbeta primers and 13 Jbeta primers. Profiling relied on immunoSEQ multiplex PCR, and the TCRdb table lists in-frame clones only, not all of them. Among over 75,000 clones, roughly 78% were seen once, and the ten largest hold around 0.76%. Sample: PBMCs. The receptor was derived from a woman between 55 and 75 years old in good health and CMV-seronegative. The V and J genes are TRBV7-8 and TRBJ1-5, with 8 nucleotides matching TRBD1. In nucleotides, the CDR3 is TGTGCCAGCAGCTTAGACAGGGGGATGAATCAGCCCCAGCATTTT. Protein sequence: CASSLDRGMNQPQHF.